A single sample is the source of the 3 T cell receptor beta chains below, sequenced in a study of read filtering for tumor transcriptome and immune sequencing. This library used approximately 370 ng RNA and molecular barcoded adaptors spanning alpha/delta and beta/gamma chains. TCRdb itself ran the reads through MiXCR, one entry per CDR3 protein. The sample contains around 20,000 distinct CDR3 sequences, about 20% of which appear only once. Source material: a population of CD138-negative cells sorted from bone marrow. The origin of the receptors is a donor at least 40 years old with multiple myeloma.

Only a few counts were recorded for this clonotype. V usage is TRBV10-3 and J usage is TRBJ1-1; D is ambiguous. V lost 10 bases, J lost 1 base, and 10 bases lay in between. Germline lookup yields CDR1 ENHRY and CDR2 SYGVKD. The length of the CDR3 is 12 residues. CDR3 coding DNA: TGTGCCACGTACGAGGGGAACACTGAAGCTTTCTTT. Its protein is CATYEGNTEAFF.

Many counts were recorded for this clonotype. The CDR3 loop reads CASSPPGLGTTDTQYF. Written as DNA, the CDR3 is TGTGCCAGCAGCCCCCCGGGCCTCGGGACCACAGATACGCAGTATTTT. This chain joins TRBV7-2 and TRBJ2-3; D possibly uses TRBD1 or TRBD2 (5 bases each). Trimming stripped 5 bases from V and 2 bases from J, with 17 bases between. The CDR3 is made up of 16 amino acids. Germline lookup yields CDR1 SGHTA and CDR2 FQGNSA.

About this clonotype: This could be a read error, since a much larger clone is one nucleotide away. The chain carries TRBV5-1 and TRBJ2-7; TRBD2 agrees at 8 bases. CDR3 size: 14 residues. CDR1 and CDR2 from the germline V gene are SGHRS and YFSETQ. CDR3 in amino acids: CASSRGGFSYEKYF. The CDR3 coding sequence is TGCGCCAGCAGCCGGGGGGGCTTCTCCTACGAGAAGTACTTC.